This T cell receptor beta chain was observed in a study of regulatory T cells in long-lasting Graves disease. Study-wide results and caveats: Persistent disease exhibited a predilection for TRBV28, TRBJ1-2 and TRBJ2-5.

To make TCR beta libraries, researchers used iRepertoire HTBI primers and Arm-PCR of CDR3 regions. TCRdb recomputed calls from the multiplex PCR reads with MiXCR, one row per CDR3 protein. The sample has under 500,000 distinct CDR3 sequences, 20% to 25% seen once. Sample time point: persistent/refractory GD, antithyroid drugs over 5 years with positive TRAb. From RNA extracted from PBMCs, the TCR library was made. V dropped 2 bases and J dropped 1 base, with 19 bases sitting between them. In germline, CDR1 is SGHAT, CDR2 FQNNGV. The CDR3 is 18 amino acids. Concerning this clonotype itself: Its antigen remains unidentified.

The chain has TRBV11-2 and TRBJ2-3, with D perhaps TRBD2 (6 bases). The clonotype was recovered from a female donor with Graves disease. Sequencing used peripheral blood mononuclear cells (PBMCs), obtained when the disease was refractory, from a patient treated with antithyroid drugs. The CDR3 sequence: CASSLPRGGATRTDTQYF. Written as DNA, the CDR3 is TGTGCCAGCAGCTTACCTCGAGGCGGGGCTACCCGCACAGATACGCAGTATTTT.